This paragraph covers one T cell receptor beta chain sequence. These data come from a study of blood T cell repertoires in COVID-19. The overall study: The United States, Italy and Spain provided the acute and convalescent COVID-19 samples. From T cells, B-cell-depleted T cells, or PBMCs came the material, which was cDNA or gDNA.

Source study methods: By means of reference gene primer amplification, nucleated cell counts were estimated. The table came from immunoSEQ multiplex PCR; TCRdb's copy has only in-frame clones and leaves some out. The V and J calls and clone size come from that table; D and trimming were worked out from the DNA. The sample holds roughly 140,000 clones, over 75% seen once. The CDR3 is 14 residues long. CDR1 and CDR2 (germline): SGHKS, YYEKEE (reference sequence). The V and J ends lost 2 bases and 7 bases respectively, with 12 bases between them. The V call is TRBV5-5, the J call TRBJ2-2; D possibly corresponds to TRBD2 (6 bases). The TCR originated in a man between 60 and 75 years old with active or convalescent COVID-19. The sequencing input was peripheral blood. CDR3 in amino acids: CASSFQPGGGELFF. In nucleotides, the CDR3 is TGTGCCAGCAGCTTCCAACCCGGGGGCGGGGAGCTGTTTTTT.